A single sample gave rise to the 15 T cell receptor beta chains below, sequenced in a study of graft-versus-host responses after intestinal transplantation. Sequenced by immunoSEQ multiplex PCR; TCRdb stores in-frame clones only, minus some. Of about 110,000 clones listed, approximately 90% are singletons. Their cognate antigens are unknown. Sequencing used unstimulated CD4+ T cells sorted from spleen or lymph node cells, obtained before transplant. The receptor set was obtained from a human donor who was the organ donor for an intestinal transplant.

As DNA, the CDR3 is TGTGCCAGCAGCCCGGGACTAGCTAACACCGGGGAGCTGTTTTTT. This translates into CASSPGLANTGELFF. This rearrangement joins TRBV7-2 to TRBJ2-2, with 9 positions matching TRBD2. The CDR3 consists of 15 residues. Germline V gene lookup returns CDR1 SGHTA and CDR2 FQGNSA. V shed 5 bases and J 2 bases; nucleotides not matched to a gene: 3. Complete variable domain (other parts from reference TRBV7-2 and TRBJ2-2): GAGVSQSPSNKVTEKGKDVELRCDPISGHTALYWYRQSLGQGLEFLIYFQGNSAPDKSGLPSDRFSAERTGGSVSTLTIQRTQQEDSAVYLCASSPGLANTGELFFGEGSRLTVL.

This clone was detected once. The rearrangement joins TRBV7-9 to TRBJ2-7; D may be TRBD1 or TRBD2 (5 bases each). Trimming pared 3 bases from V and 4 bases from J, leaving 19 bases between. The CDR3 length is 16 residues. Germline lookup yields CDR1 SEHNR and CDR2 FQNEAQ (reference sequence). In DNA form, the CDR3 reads TGTGCCAGCAGCTTCGGGGCAGGCGAGTTGAGGTACGAGCAGTACTTC. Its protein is CASSFGAGELRYEQYF.

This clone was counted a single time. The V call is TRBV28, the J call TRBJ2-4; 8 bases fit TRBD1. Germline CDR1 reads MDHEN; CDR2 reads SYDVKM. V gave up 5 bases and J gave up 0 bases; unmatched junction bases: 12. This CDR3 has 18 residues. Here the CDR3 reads CASSDPLQGDVAKNIQYF. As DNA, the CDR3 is TGTGCCAGCAGTGATCCCCTACAGGGGGATGTAGCCAAAAACATTCAGTACTTC.

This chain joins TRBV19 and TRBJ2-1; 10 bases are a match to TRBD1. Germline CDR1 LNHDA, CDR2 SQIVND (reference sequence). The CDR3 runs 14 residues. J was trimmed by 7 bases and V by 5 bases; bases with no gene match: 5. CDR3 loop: CASSWGQGWNEQFF. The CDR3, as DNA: TGTGCCAGTAGTTGGGGACAGGGGTGGAATGAGCAGTTCTTC.

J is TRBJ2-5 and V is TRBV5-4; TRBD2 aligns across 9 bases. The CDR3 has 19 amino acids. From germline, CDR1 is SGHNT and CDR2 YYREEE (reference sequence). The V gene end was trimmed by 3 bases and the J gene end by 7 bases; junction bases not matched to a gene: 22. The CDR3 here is CASSSRTWLAGTSKGTQYF. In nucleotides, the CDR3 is TGTGCCAGCAGCTCCCGAACATGGCTAGCGGGGACCTCGAAGGGGACCCAGTACTTC.

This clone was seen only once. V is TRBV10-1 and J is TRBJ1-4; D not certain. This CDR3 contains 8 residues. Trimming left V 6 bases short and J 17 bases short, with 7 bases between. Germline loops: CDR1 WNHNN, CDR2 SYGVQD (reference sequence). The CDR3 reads CASRGIFF. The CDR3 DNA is TGCGCCAGCAGGGGAATTTTTTTT.

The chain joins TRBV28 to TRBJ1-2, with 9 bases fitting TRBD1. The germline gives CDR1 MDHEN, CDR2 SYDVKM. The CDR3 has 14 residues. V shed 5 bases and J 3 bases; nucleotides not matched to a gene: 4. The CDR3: CASSPGTGHYGYTF. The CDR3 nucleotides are TGTGCCAGCAGTCCCGGGACAGGGCACTATGGCTACACCTTC.

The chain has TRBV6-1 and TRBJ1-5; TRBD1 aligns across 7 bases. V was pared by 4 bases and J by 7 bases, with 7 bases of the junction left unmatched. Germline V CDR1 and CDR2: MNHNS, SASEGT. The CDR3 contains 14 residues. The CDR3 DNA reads TGTGCCAGCAGTGCACAGGGGTTACGACAGCCCCAGCATTTT. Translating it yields CASSAQGLRQPQHF.

Here the CDR3 DNA reads TGTGCCAGCAGTGGGCAGGGACCCGGGGAGCTGTTTTTT. Protein product: CASSGQGPGELFF. The chain links TRBV27 to TRBJ2-2; tentatively, D is TRBD1 or TRBD2 (5 bases each). V was cut by 5 bases and J by 6 bases, with 10 bases left in between. In germline, CDR1 is MNHEY, CDR2 SMNVEV (reference sequence). The CDR3 totals 13 residues.

CDR3 residues: CASSPRTDNTGELFF. CDR3 DNA sequence: TGTGCCAGCTCACCTCGGACAGACAACACCGGGGAGCTGTTTTTT. The rearrangement links TRBV18 to TRBJ2-2; D is possibly TRBD1 (6 bases). The germline V gene encodes CDR1 KGHSH and CDR2 LQKENI. V was trimmed by 3 bases and J by 2 bases, leaving 10 bases between them. This CDR3 region has 15 residues. Full variable domain (rest looked up from reference TRBV18 and TRBJ2-2): NAGVMQNPRHLVRRRGQEARLRCSPMKGHSHVYWYRQLPEEGLKFMVYLQKENIIDESGMPKERFSAEFPKEGPSILRIQQVVRGDSAAYFCASSPRTDNTGELFFGEGSRLTVL.

In DNA, the CDR3 is TGTGCCAGCCTGCTTCGGGACAGCTCCTACGAGCAGTACTTC. It codes for CASLLRDSSYEQYF. This sequence joins TRBV2 and TRBJ2-7; 7 bases line up with TRBD1. The CDR3 sequence is 14 residues long. The junction had 7 bases not matched to a gene; V was cut back by 8 bases and J by 0 bases. Germline-derived CDR1 and CDR2 are SNHLY and FYNNEI.

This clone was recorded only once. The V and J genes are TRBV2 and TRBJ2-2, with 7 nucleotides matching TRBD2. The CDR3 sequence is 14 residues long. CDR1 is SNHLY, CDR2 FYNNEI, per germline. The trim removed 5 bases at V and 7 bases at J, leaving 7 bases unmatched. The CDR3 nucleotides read TGTGCCAGCAGTCCGAGCGGGATCAGCGGGGAGCTGTTTTTT. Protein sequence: CASSPSGISGELFF.

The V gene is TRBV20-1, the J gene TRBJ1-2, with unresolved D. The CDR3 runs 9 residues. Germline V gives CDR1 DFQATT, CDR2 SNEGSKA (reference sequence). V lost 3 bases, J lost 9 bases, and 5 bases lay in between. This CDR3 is CSASPRYTF. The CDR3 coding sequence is TGCAGTGCTAGCCCGCGCTACACCTTC.

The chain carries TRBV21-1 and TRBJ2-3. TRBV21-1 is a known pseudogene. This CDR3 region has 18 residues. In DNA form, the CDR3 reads TGTGCCAGCGACAATAGGGCTATAAGCACCTCTAGCACAGATACGCAGTATTTT. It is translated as CASDNRAISTSSTDTQYF.

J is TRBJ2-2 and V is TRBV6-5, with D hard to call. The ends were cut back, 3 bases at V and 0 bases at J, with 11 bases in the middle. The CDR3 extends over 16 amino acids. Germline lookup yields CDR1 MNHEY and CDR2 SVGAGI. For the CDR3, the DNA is TGTGCCAGCAGTTATCGCCCGCCAGCGAACACCGGGGAGCTGTTTTTT. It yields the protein CASSYRPPANTGELFF.